This TCR beta chain appears in the sequencing data of a study of blood T cell repertoires in COVID-19. Overall study: COVID-19 samples from acute and convalescent phases originated in the United States, Italy and Spain. In each case, the material was cDNA or gDNA derived from T cells, B-cell-depleted T cells, or PBMCs.

CDR3 length: 19 residues. Trimming took 0 bases from V and 3 from J, leaving 23 bases between them. Germline CDR1 and CDR2: WNHNN and SYGVQD (reference sequence). TCRdb keeps only in-frame clones here, not all; method: immunoSEQ multiplex PCR. The sample includes 70,000 to 95,000 clones, 90% to 95% of them seen just once. The V call is TRBV10-1, the J call TRBJ1-1, with a possible D match to TRBD1 (6 bases). The receptor was isolated from a human donor with active COVID-19. The donor label of this sample is uncertain. The sample comprised peripheral blood. CDR3 sequence: CASSESTGGAKKWDTEAFF. DNA of the CDR3: TGCGCCAGCAGTGAGTCGACGGGGGGGGCGAAAAAGTGGGACACTGAAGCTTTCTTT.